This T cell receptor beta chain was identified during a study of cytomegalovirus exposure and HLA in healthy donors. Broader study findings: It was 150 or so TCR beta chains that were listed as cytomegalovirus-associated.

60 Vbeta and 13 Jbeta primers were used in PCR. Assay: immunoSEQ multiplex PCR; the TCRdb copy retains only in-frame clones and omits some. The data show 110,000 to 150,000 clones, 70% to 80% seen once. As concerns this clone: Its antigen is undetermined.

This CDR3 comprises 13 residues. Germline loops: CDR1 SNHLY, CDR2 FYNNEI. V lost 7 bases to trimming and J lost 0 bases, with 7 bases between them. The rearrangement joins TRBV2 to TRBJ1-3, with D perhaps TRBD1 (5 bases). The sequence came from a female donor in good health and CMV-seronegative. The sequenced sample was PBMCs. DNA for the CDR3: TGTGCCAGCAAACAGGACTCTGGAAACACCATATATTTT. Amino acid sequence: CASKQDSGNTIYF.